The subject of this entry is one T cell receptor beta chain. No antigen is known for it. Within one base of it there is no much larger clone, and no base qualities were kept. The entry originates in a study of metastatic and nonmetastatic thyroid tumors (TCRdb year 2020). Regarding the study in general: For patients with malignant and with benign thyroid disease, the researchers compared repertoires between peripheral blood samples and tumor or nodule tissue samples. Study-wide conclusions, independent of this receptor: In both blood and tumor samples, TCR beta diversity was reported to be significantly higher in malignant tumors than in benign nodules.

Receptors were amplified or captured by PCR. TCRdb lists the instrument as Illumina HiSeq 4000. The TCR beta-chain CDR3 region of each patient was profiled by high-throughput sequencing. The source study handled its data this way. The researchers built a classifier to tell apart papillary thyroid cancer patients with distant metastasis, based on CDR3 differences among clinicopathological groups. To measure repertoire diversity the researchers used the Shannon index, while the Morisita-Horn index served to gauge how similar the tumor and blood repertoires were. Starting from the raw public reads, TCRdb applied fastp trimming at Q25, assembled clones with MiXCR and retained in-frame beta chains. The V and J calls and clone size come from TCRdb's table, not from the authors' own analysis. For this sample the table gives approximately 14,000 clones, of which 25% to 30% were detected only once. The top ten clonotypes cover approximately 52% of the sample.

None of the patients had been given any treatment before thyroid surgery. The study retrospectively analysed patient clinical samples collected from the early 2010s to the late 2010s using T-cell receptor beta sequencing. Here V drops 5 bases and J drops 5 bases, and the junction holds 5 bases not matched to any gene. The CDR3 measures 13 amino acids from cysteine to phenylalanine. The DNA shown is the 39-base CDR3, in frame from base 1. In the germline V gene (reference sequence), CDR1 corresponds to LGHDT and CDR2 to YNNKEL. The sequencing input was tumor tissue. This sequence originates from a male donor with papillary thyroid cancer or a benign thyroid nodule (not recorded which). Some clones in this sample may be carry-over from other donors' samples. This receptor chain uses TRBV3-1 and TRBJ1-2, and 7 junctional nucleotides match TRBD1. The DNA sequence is TGTGCCAGCAGCAGGGACAGAGTTTATGGCTACACCTTC. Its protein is CASSRDRVYGYTF.